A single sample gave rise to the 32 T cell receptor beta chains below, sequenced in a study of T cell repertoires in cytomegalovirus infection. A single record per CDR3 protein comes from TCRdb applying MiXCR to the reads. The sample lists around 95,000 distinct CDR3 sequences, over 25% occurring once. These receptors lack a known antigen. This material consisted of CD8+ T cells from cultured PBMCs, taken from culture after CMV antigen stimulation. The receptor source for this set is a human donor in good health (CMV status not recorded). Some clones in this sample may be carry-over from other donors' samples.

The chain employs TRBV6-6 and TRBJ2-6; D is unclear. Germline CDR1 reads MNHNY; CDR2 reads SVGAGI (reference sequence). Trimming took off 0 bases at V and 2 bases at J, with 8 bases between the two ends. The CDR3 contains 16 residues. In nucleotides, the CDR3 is TGTGCCAGCAGTTACTCTAGGGTTCCTGGGGCCAACGTCCTGACTTTC. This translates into CASSYSRVPGANVLTF.

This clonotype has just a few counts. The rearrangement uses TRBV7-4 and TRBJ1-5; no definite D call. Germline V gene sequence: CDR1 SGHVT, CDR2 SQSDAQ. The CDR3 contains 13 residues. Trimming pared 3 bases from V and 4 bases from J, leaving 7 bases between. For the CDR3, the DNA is TGTGCCAGCAGCTTTGAGAGGAATCAGCCCCAGCATTTT. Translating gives CASSFERNQPQHF.

In nucleotides, the CDR3 is TGTGCCACCAGCAGAGAAACAGTAGTGGGGCGCTACGAGCAGTACTTC. Translation gives CATSRETVVGRYEQYF. This chain joins TRBV15 and TRBJ2-7; maybe TRBD1 (5 bases). Between the trimmed V and J ends, which lost 0 bases and 3 bases, there was a span of 15 bases. The CDR3 is 16 amino acids. Germline lookup yields CDR1 LNHNV and CDR2 YYDKDF (reference sequence).

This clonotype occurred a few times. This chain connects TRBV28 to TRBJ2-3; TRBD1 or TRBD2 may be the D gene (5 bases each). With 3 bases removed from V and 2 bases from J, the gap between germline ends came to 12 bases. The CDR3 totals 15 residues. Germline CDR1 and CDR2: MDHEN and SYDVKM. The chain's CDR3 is CASSFTRGFTDTQYF. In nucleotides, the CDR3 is TGTGCCAGCAGTTTCACGAGGGGTTTCACAGATACGCAGTATTTT. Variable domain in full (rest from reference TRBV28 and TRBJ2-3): DVKVTQSSRYLVKRTGEKVFLECVQDMDHENMFWYRQDPGLGLRLIYFSYDVKMKEKGDIPEGYSVSREKKERFSLILESASTNQTSMYLCASSFTRGFTDTQYFGPGTRLTVL.

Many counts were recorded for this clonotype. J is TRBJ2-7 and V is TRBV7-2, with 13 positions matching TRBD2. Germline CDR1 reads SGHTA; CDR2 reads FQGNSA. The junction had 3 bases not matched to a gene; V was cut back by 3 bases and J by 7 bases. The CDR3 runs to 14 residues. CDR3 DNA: TGTGCCAGCAGCTTCCCGACTAGCGGGGGGGAGCAGTACTTC. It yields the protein CASSFPTSGGEQYF.

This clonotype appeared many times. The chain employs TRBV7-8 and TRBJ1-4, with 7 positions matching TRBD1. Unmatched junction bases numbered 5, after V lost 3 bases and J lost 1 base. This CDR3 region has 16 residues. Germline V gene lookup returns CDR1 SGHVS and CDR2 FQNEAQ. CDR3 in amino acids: CASSLGQILTNEKLFF. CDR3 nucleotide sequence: TGTGCCAGCAGCTTGGGACAGATACTAACTAATGAAAAACTGTTTTTT.

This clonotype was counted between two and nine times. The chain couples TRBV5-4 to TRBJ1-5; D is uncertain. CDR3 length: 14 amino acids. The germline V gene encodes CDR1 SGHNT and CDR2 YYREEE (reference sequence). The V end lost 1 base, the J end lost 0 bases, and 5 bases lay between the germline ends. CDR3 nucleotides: TGTGCCAGCAGCTTGTGGGCTAGCAATCAGCCCCAGCATTTT. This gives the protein CASSLWASNQPQHF.

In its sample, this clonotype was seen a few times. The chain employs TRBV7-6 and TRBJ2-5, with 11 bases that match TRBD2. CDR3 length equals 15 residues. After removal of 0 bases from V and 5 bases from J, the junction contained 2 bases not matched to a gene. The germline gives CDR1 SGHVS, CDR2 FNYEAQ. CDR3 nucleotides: TGTGCCAGCAGCTTAGCGCGGACTAGCGGGGAGACCCAGTACTTC. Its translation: CASSLARTSGETQYF. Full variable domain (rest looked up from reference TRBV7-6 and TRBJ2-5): GAGVSQSPRYKVTKRGQDVALRCDPISGHVSLYWYRQALGQGPEFLTYFNYEAQQDKSGLPNDRFSAERPEGSISTLTIQRTEQRDSAMYRCASSLARTSGETQYFGPGTRLLVL.

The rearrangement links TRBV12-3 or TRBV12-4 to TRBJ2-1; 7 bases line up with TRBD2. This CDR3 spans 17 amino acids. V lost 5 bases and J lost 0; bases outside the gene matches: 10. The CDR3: CASSPSWRGTSYNEQFF. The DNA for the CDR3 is TGTGCCAGCAGTCCCTCCTGGCGGGGGACCTCCTACAATGAGCAGTTCTTC.

CDR3 in DNA: TGTGCCAGCAGCTTAATGTGGGAGACACCTGAAGCTTTCTTT. Its translation is CASSLMWETPEAFF. The V call is TRBV7-6, the J call TRBJ1-1; the D is unclear. The V end was cut by 2 bases, the J end by 6 bases, with 13 bases between. The CDR3 runs to 14 residues. From germline, CDR1 is SGHVS and CDR2 FNYEAQ.

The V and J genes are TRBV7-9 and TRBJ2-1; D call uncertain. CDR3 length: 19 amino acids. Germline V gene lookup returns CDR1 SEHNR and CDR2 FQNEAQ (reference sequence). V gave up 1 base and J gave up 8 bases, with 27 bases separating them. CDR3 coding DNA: TGTGCCAGCAGCTTAGTGGACGGAACCTTACCTCTACACCGTTATGAGCAGTTCTTC. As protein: CASSLVDGTLPLHRYEQFF.

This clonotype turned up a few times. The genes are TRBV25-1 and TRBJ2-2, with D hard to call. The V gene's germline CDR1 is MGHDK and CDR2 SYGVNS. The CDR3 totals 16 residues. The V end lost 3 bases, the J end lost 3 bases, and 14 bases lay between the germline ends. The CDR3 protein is CASSEFRAADTGELFF. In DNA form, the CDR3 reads TGTGCCAGCAGTGAGTTCCGGGCCGCGGACACCGGGGAGCTGTTTTTT. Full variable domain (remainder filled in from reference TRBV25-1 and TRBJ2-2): EADIYQTPRYLVIGTGKKITLECSQTMGHDKMYWYQQDPGMELHLIHYSYGVNSTEKGDLSSESTVSRIRTEHFPLTLESARPSHTSQYLCASSEFRAADTGELFFGEGSRLTVL.

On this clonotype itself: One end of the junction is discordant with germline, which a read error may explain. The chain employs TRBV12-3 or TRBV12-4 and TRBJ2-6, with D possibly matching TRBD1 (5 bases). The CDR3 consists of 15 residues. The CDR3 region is CASRLAALGPNLLTF. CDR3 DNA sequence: TGTGCCAGCAGATTAGCAGCACTGGGGCCCAACCTCCTGACTTTC.

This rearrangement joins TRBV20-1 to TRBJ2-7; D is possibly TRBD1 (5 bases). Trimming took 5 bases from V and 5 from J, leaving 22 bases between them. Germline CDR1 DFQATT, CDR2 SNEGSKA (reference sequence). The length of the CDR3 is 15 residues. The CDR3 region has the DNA TGCAGTGCTTTCAACCCCGACAGAAGAATCCACGAGCAGTACTTC. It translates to CSAFNPDRRIHEQYF.

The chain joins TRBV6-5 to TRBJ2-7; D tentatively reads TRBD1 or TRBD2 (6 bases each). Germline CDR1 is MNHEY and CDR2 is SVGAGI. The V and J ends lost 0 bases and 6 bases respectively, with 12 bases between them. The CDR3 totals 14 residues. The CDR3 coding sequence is TGTGCCAGCAGTTACTCTCCCGGGGGCGGCGAGCAGTACTTC. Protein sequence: CASSYSPGGGEQYF.

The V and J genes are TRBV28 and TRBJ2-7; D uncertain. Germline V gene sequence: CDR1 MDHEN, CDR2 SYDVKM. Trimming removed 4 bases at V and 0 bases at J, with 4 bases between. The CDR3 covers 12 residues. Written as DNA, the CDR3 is TGTGCCAGCAGTTGGCCCTCCTACGAGCAGTACTTC. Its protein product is CASSWPSYEQYF.

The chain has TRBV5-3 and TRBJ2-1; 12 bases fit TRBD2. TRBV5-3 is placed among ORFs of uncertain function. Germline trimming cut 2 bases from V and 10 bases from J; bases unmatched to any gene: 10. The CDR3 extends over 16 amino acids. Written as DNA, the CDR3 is TGTGCCAGAAGCTTTCGGACTAGCGGGGTCACTGTGGAGCAGTTCTTC. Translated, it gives CARSFRTSGVTVEQFF.

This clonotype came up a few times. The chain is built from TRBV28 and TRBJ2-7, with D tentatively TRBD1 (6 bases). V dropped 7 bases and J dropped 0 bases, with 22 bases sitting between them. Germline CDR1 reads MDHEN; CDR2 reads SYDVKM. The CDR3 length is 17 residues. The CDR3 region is CASNTYMDEDSSYEQYF. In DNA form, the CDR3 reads TGTGCCAGCAATACTTATATGGATGAGGACAGCTCCTACGAGCAGTACTTC.

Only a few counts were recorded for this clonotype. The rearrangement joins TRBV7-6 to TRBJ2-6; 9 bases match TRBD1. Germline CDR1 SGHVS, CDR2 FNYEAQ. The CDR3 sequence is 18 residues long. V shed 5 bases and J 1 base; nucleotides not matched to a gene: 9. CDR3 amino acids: CASSPAGQGFSGANVLTF. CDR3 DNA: TGTGCCAGCAGCCCGGCGGGACAGGGTTTTTCTGGGGCCAACGTCCTGACTTTC.

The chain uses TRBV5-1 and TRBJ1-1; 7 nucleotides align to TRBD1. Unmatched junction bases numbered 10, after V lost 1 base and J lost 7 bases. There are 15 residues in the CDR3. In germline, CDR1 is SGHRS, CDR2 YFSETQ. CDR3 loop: CASSLSTGTAIEAFF. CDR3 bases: TGCGCCAGCAGCTTGTCTACCGGGACAGCTATTGAAGCTTTCTTT.

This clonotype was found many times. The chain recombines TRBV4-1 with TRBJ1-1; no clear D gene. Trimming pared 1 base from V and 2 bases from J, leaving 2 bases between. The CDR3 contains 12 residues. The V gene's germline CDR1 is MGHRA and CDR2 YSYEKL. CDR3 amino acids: CASSQVNTEAFF. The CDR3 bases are TGCGCCAGCAGCCAAGTAAACACTGAAGCTTTCTTT.

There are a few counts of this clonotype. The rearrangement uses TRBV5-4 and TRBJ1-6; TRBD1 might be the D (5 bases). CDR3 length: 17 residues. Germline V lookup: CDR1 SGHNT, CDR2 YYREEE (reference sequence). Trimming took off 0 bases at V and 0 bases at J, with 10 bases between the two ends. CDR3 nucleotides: TGTGCCAGCAGCTTGGGACAGCCAAGCTCCTATAATTCACCCCTCCACTTT. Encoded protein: CASSLGQPSSYNSPLHF.

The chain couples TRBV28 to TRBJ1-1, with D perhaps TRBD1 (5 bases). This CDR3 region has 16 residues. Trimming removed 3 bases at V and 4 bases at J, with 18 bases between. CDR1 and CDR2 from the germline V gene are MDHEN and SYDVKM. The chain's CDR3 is CASSFLGDPGSTEAFF. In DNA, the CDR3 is TGTGCCAGCAGTTTCCTCGGGGACCCAGGGAGCACTGAAGCTTTCTTT.

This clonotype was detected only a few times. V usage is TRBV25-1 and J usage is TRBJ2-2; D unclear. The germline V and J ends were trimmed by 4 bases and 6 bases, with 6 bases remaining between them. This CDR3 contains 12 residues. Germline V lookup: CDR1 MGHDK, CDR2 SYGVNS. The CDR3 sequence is CASSGQAGELFF. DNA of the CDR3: TGTGCCAGCAGTGGGCAGGCCGGGGAGCTGTTTTTT.

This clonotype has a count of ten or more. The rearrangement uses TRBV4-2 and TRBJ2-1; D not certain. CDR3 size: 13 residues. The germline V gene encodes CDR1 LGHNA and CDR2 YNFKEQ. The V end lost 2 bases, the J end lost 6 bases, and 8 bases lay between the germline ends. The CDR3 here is CASSQIGANEQFF. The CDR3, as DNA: TGTGCCAGCAGCCAAATAGGCGCCAATGAGCAGTTCTTC.

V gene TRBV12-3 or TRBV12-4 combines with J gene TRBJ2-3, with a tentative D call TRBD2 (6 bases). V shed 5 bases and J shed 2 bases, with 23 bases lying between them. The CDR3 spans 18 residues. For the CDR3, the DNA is TGTGCCAGCAGTCCCGCCCCCGGCAAAATAGCGGACACAGATACGCAGTATTTT. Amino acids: CASSPAPGKIADTDTQYF.

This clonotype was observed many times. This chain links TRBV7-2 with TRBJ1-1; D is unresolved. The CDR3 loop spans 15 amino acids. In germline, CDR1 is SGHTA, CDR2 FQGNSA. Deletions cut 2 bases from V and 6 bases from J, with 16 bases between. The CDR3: CASSLNLGPAAEAFF. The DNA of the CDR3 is TGTGCCAGCAGCTTAAATCTGGGTCCGGCGGCTGAAGCTTTCTTT.

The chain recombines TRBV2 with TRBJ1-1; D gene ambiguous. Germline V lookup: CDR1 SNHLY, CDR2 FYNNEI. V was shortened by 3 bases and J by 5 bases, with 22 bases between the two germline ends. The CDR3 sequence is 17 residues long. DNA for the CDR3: TGTGCCAGCAGTGATCCCCCGGAACGGCTGCGCTTAACTGAAGCTTTCTTT. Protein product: CASSDPPERLRLTEAFF.

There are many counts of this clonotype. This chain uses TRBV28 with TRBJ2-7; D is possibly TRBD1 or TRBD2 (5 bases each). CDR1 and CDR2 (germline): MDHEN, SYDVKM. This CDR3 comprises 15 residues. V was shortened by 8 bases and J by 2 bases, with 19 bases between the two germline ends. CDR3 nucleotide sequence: TGTGCCAGCCGGGAACAGGCCTTTTCTACCTACGAGCAGTACTTC. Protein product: CASREQAFSTYEQYF.

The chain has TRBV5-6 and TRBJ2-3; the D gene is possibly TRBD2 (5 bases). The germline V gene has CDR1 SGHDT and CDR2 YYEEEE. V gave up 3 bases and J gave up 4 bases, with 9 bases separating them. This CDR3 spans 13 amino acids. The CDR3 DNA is TGTGCCAGCAGCTGGACTGCGTCAGATACGCAGTATTTT. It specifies CASSWTASDTQYF.

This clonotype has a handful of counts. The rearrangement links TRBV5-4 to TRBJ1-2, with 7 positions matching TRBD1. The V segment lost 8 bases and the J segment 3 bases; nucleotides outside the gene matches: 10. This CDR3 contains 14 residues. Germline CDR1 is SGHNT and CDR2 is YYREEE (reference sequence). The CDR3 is CASSIGTVDYGYTF. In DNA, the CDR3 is TGTGCCAGTAGTATTGGGACAGTGGACTATGGCTACACCTTC.

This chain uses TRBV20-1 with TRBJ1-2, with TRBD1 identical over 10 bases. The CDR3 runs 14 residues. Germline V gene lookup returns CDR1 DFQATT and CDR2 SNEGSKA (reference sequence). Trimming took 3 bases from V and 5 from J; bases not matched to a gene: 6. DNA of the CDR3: TGCAGTGCTAGGGTTCCGGGACAGGGGTATGGCTACACCTTC. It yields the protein CSARVPGQGYGYTF.